Listed below are T cell receptor beta chains from one sample, sequenced in a study of blood T cell repertoires in COVID-19. Sequencing used immunoSEQ multiplex PCR; TCRdb keeps in-frame clones, though not all of them. The table includes about 410,000 clones, about nine tenths detected once. The sequenced material came from PBMCs or T cells enriched from blood (not recorded which). The receptors were sampled from a woman in her twenties or thirties who had recovered from COVID-19. CDR3s include the opening cysteine and the closing phenylalanine or tryptophan. D genes are given only for firm matches. Part of the rows lack a size; the others show once, few, many or a class for expanded clones.

clone_size: .
d_call: .
v_call: TRBV27
j_call: TRBJ1-2
cdr3_aa: CASSRDFLNYGYTF
cdr3_nt: TGTGCCAGCAGTCGGGACTTCCTGAACTATGGCTACACCTTC

clone_size: .
d_call: .
v_call: TRBV5-5
j_call: TRBJ2-1
cdr3_aa: CASSFRIRGNYNEQFF
cdr3_nt: TGTGCCAGCAGCTTTCGTATTCGGGGTAACTACAATGAGCAGTTCTTC

clone_size: .
d_call: TRBD2
v_call: TRBV4-2
j_call: TRBJ2-7
cdr3_aa: CASSQRTSGYEQYF
cdr3_nt: TGTGCCAGCAGCCAAAGAACTAGCGGCTACGAGCAGTACTTC

clone_size: .
d_call: TRBD2
v_call: TRBV3-1/TRBV3-2
j_call: TRBJ2-1
cdr3_aa: CASSQEASGTYNEQFF
cdr3_nt: TGTGCCAGCAGCCAAGAGGCTAGCGGGACCTACAATGAGCAGTTCTTC

clone_size: .
d_call: .
v_call: TRBV19
j_call: TRBJ1-1
cdr3_aa: CASTRLSNTEAFF
cdr3_nt: TGTGCCAGTACCCGACTCTCGAACACTGAAGCTTTCTTT

clone_size: .
d_call: .
v_call: TRBV15
j_call: TRBJ2-7
cdr3_aa: CATSRGGQTYEQYF
cdr3_nt: TGTGCCACCAGCAGAGGCGGTCAAACCTACGAGCAGTACTTC

clone_size: .
d_call: TRBD1
v_call: TRBV3-1/TRBV3-2
j_call: TRBJ1-1
cdr3_aa: CASSRGQLEAFF
cdr3_nt: TGTGCCAGCAGCCGGGGACAGCTTGAAGCTTTCTTT

clone_size: .
d_call: TRBD2
v_call: TRBV27
j_call: TRBJ2-7
cdr3_aa: CASRETSGRVYEQYF
cdr3_nt: TGTGCCAGCAGAGAAACTAGCGGGAGGGTTTACGAGCAGTACTTC

clone_size: .
d_call: .
v_call: TRBV5-6
j_call: TRBJ1-5
cdr3_aa: CASSQGSRSNQPQHF
cdr3_nt: TGTGCCAGCAGCCAGGGGAGTCGGAGCAATCAGCCCCAGCATTTT

clone_size: .
d_call: TRBD1
v_call: TRBV19
j_call: TRBJ1-3
cdr3_aa: CASSIPLQGTGNTIYF
cdr3_nt: TGTGCCAGTAGTATTCCCTTACAGGGGACTGGAAACACCATATATTTT

clone_size: .
d_call: TRBD2
v_call: TRBV7-2
j_call: TRBJ2-6
cdr3_aa: CASSSGLAGVSGANVLTF
cdr3_nt: TGTGCCAGCAGCTCTGGACTAGCGGGGGTCTCTGGGGCCAACGTCCTGACTTTC

clone_size: .
d_call: .
v_call: TRBV28
j_call: TRBJ1-1
cdr3_aa: CASSLPGYNTEAFF
cdr3_nt: TGTGCCAGCAGTTTGCCAGGATATAACACTGAAGCTTTCTTT

clone_size: .
d_call: .
v_call: TRBV7-9
j_call: TRBJ1-5
cdr3_aa: CASSSHSNQPQHF
cdr3_nt: TGTGCCAGCAGCTCACATAGCAATCAGCCCCAGCATTTT

clone_size: .
d_call: .
v_call: TRBV27
j_call: TRBJ1-2
cdr3_aa: CASSPHGPYGYTF
cdr3_nt: TGTGCCAGCAGTCCGCACGGTCCGTATGGCTACACCTTC

clone_size: .
d_call: .
v_call: TRBV28
j_call: TRBJ1-6
cdr3_aa: CASTRGSYNSPLHF
cdr3_nt: TGTGCCAGCACCCGCGGTAGCTATAATTCACCCCTCCACTTT

clone_size: .
d_call: TRBD1
v_call: TRBV9
j_call: TRBJ1-4
cdr3_aa: CASSTSGQPNEKLFF
cdr3_nt: TGTGCCAGCAGCACCTCGGGACAGCCGAATGAAAAACTGTTTTTT

clone_size: .
d_call: TRBD1
v_call: TRBV3-1/TRBV3-2
j_call: TRBJ1-6
cdr3_aa: CASCNRGLNSPLHF
cdr3_nt: TGTGCCAGCTGCAACAGGGGGTTGAATTCACCCCTCCACTTT

clone_size: .
d_call: TRBD1
v_call: TRBV7-3
j_call: TRBJ2-1
cdr3_aa: CASTPSGTGGRNEQFF
cdr3_nt: TGTGCCAGCACCCCCTCCGGGACAGGGGGCCGGAATGAGCAGTTCTTC

clone_size: .
d_call: .
v_call: TRBV28
j_call: TRBJ1-2
cdr3_aa: CASRSVGYTF
cdr3_nt: TGTGCCAGCAGGTCAGTTGGCTACACCTTC

clone_size: .
d_call: TRBD1
v_call: TRBV7-9
j_call: TRBJ1-5
cdr3_aa: CASSLGTGLNQPQHF
cdr3_nt: TGTGCCAGCAGCTTAGGGACAGGGTTGAATCAGCCCCAGCATTTT

clone_size: .
d_call: .
v_call: TRBV3-1/TRBV3-2
j_call: TRBJ2-7
cdr3_aa: CASSRQAAYEQYF
cdr3_nt: TGTGCCAGCAGCAGACAGGCTGCCTACGAGCAGTACTTC

clone_size: .
d_call: .
v_call: TRBV7-9
j_call: TRBJ2-1
cdr3_aa: CASSLLTGGENEQFF
cdr3_nt: TGTGCCAGCAGCTTACTTACAGGGGGGGAGAATGAGCAGTTCTTC

clone_size: .
d_call: .
v_call: TRBV14
j_call: TRBJ1-4
cdr3_aa: CASSPHLPGAPGKLFF
cdr3_nt: TGTGCCAGCAGCCCGCACCTCCCGGGAGCCCCGGGAAAACTGTTTTTT

clone_size: .
d_call: .
v_call: TRBV9
j_call: TRBJ2-1
cdr3_aa: CASSVDANEQFF
cdr3_nt: TGTGCCAGCAGCGTAGATGCGAATGAGCAGTTCTTC

clone_size: .
d_call: TRBD1
v_call: TRBV9
j_call: TRBJ2-2
cdr3_aa: CASSVSPLTGVGTRELFF
cdr3_nt: TGTGCCAGCAGCGTATCGCCCCTGACAGGGGTTGGAACCAGGGAGCTGTTTTTT

clone_size: .
d_call: TRBD2
v_call: TRBV5-1
j_call: TRBJ2-7
cdr3_aa: CASRVGTSGVDEQYF
cdr3_nt: TGCGCCAGCAGGGTTGGGACTAGCGGGGTAGACGAGCAGTACTTC

clone_size: .
d_call: TRBD1
v_call: TRBV2
j_call: TRBJ1-5
cdr3_aa: CASRSTGDSNQPQHF
cdr3_nt: TGTGCCAGCAGAAGCACAGGGGACAGCAATCAGCCCCAGCATTTT

clone_size: .
d_call: TRBD1
v_call: TRBV2
j_call: TRBJ1-5
cdr3_aa: CASSVRTGVNQPQHF
cdr3_nt: TGTGCCAGCAGTGTGCGGACAGGGGTTAATCAGCCCCAGCATTTT

clone_size: few
d_call: TRBD2
v_call: TRBV5-4
j_call: TRBJ2-7
cdr3_aa: CASSLAGGSKQYF
cdr3_nt: TGTGCCAGCAGTCTAGCGGGAGGTTCCAAGCAGTACTTC

clone_size: .
d_call: .
v_call: TRBV11-2
j_call: TRBJ1-3
cdr3_aa: CASGERFSGNTIYF
cdr3_nt: TGTGCCAGCGGCGAGAGGTTCTCTGGAAACACCATATATTTT

clone_size: .
d_call: TRBD2
v_call: TRBV30
j_call: TRBJ2-2
cdr3_aa: CAWTPGGANTGELFF
cdr3_nt: TGTGCCTGGACGCCGGGGGGAGCGAACACCGGGGAGCTGTTTTTT

clone_size: .
d_call: .
v_call: TRBV11-1
j_call: TRBJ1-1
cdr3_aa: CASTPRRINTEAFF
cdr3_nt: TGTGCCAGCACCCCCCGGCGGATCAACACTGAAGCTTTCTTT

clone_size: .
d_call: TRBD1
v_call: TRBV19
j_call: TRBJ1-1
cdr3_aa: CASSIGSRRGYTEAFF
cdr3_nt: TGTGCCAGTAGTATAGGGTCTCGCAGGGGGTACACTGAAGCTTTCTTT

clone_size: .
d_call: .
v_call: TRBV7-8
j_call: TRBJ1-5
cdr3_aa: CASSLSTGLEWVNQPQHF
cdr3_nt: TGTGCCAGCAGCTTATCCACAGGGCTGGAATGGGTCAATCAGCCCCAGCATTTT

clone_size: .
d_call: .
v_call: TRBV19
j_call: TRBJ2-6
cdr3_aa: CASSIWGRSGANVLTF
cdr3_nt: TGTGCCAGTAGTATTTGGGGGCGTTCTGGGGCCAACGTCCTGACTTTC

clone_size: .
d_call: TRBD2
v_call: TRBV3-1/TRBV3-2
j_call: TRBJ2-1
cdr3_aa: CASSQVGRELAGPTVDNEQFF
cdr3_nt: TGTGCCAGCAGCCAAGTCGGGCGGGAACTAGCGGGCCCAACGGTGGACAATGAGCAGTTCTTC

clone_size: few
d_call: TRBD2
v_call: TRBV6-5
j_call: TRBJ2-5
cdr3_aa: CASRRGTSGRETQYF
cdr3_nt: TGTGCCAGCAGACGCGGGACTAGCGGGAGGGAGACCCAGTACTTC

clone_size: once
d_call: .
v_call: TRBV3-1/TRBV3-2
j_call: TRBJ1-1
cdr3_aa: CASSPQQAAMGSEAFF
cdr3_nt: TGTGCCAGCAGCCCCCAACAGGCGGCAATGGGGTCTGAAGCTTTCTTT

clone_size: .
d_call: TRBD2
v_call: TRBV6-5
j_call: TRBJ2-7
cdr3_aa: CASSYGTSSYF
cdr3_nt: TGTGCCAGCAGTTACGGGACTAGTTCTTACTTC

clone_size: .
d_call: .
v_call: TRBV7-8
j_call: TRBJ2-7
cdr3_aa: CASISSSGAHEQYF
cdr3_nt: TGTGCCAGCATCTCAAGTTCAGGGGCCCACGAGCAGTACTTC

clone_size: .
d_call: TRBD2
v_call: TRBV5-1
j_call: TRBJ2-1
cdr3_aa: CASSFRGSGSSYNEQFF
cdr3_nt: TGCGCCAGCAGCTTTAGAGGTAGCGGGAGTTCGTACAATGAGCAGTTCTTC

clone_size: .
d_call: .
v_call: TRBV5-6
j_call: TRBJ1-4
cdr3_aa: CASSPRDQINEKLFF
cdr3_nt: TGTGCCAGCAGCCCCCGGGATCAGATTAATGAAAAACTGTTTTTT

clone_size: .
d_call: .
v_call: TRBV5-1
j_call: TRBJ2-1
cdr3_aa: CASRTGNEQFF
cdr3_nt: TGCGCCAGCAGAACCGGCAATGAGCAGTTCTTC

clone_size: .
d_call: .
v_call: TRBV14
j_call: TRBJ2-1
cdr3_aa: CASSQVTGSYNEQFF
cdr3_nt: TGTGCCAGCAGCCAAGTAACGGGGTCCTACAATGAGCAGTTCTTC

clone_size: .
d_call: TRBD1
v_call: TRBV3-1/TRBV3-2
j_call: TRBJ1-3
cdr3_aa: CASSQDSLAWRGQGWEGNTIYF
cdr3_nt: TGTGCCAGCAGCCAAGATAGCCTGGCATGGAGGGGACAGGGGTGGGAAGGAAACACCATATATTTT

clone_size: .
d_call: TRBD2
v_call: TRBV7-2
j_call: TRBJ2-1
cdr3_aa: CASSPRLASARYNEQFF
cdr3_nt: TGTGCCAGCAGCCCTAGACTAGCCTCGGCCCGGTACAATGAGCAGTTCTTC

clone_size: .
d_call: TRBD1
v_call: TRBV3-1/TRBV3-2
j_call: TRBJ1-2
cdr3_aa: CASRKITGGTSYGYTF
cdr3_nt: TGTGCCAGCCGAAAAATTACAGGGGGCACCAGCTATGGCTACACCTTC

clone_size: once
d_call: TRBD1
v_call: TRBV2
j_call: TRBJ2-7
cdr3_aa: CASSPGTGNYEQYF
cdr3_nt: TGTGCCAGCAGCCCCGGGACAGGGAATTACGAGCAGTACTTC

clone_size: .
d_call: .
v_call: TRBV4-2
j_call: TRBJ2-3
cdr3_aa: CASSQDFSVNTQYF
cdr3_nt: TGTGCCAGCAGCCAAGATTTCAGCGTGAATACGCAGTATTTT

clone_size: .
d_call: .
v_call: TRBV12-5
j_call: TRBJ2-1
cdr3_aa: CASGAPGVTGNEQFF
cdr3_nt: TGTGCTAGTGGTGCCCCAGGGGTAACGGGCAATGAGCAGTTCTTC

clone_size: .
d_call: .
v_call: TRBV28
j_call: TRBJ1-2
cdr3_aa: CASRPGDISYGYTF
cdr3_nt: TGTGCCAGCCGACCAGGGGACATATCCTATGGCTACACCTTC

clone_size: .
d_call: .
v_call: TRBV15
j_call: TRBJ2-1
cdr3_aa: CATSSGGVVYNEQFF
cdr3_nt: TGTGCCACCAGCAGCGGGGGAGTGGTCTACAATGAGCAGTTCTTC

clone_size: .
d_call: .
v_call: TRBV18
j_call: TRBJ1-4
cdr3_aa: CASSLGPFQGPTNEKLFF
cdr3_nt: TGTGCCAGCTCACTCGGGCCCTTCCAGGGTCCAACTAATGAAAAACTGTTTTTT